The rows below give T cell receptor beta chains drawn from one sample of a study of identical twins. In TCRdb, the 5' RACE reads were re-called with MiXCR into one record per CDR3 protein. The table has about 890,000 distinct CDR3 sequences, about 12% seen once; the top ten hold about 1.6%. The same sample was also used in a study of yellow fever vaccine responses in identical twins.

Sequenced: PBMCs. Receptor source: a woman aged 18-29 years in good health. CDR3s include the opening cysteine and the closing phenylalanine or tryptophan. The D gene is left open where the match is weak. Rows may omit the clone size; those that give it use once, few, many or a size class.

clone_size | cdr3_length | j_call | d_call | v_call | cdr3_nt | cdr3_aa
NA | 17 | TRBJ2-2 | TRBD1 | TRBV7-6 | TGTGCCAGCAGCTTAGGCCGGGACAGGGTCACCACCGGGGAGCTGTTTTTT | CASSLGRDRVTTGELFF
NA | 16 | TRBJ2-7 | TRBD2 | TRBV12-3/TRBV12-4 | TGTGCCAGCAGTTTTAGAAGCGGGAGGTCCTCCTACGAGCAGTACTTC | CASSFRSGRSSYEQYF
NA | 17 | TRBJ2-7 | NA | TRBV10-3 | TGTGCCATCAGTGAGTCGACGCGCGGGCGGACCCCCTACGAGCAGTACTTC | CAISESTRGRTPYEQYF
NA | 16 | TRBJ2-4 | NA | TRBV20-1 | TGCAGTGCTGAGGGTGTGCTTGAACTAGCCAAAAACATTCAGTACTTC | CSAEGVLELAKNIQYF
few | 14 | TRBJ2-5 | NA | TRBV27 | TGTGCCAGCAGTTGGAGTAGCGGACAAGAGACCCAGTACTTC | CASSWSSGQETQYF
NA | 17 | TRBJ2-7 | NA | TRBV20-1 | TGCAGTGCTAGCCCCCTTTTAGACGGGACCGAAAGGCGCGAGCAGTACTTC | CSASPLLDGTERREQYF
NA | 14 | TRBJ2-7 | TRBD2 | TRBV20-1 | TGCAGTGCTAGAGATGGGGGAGGGCTATACGAGCAGTACTTC | CSARDGGGLYEQYF
few | 14 | TRBJ2-1 | NA | TRBV7-8 | TGTGCCAGCAGCCAATCGGGTGCAGGCTATGAGCAGTTCTTC | CASSQSGAGYEQFF
few | 13 | TRBJ1-2 | NA | TRBV10-3 | TGTGCCATCAGCGAGGACGGAAACTATGGCTACACCTTC | CAISEDGNYGYTF
few | 15 | TRBJ2-3 | NA | TRBV11-3 | TGTGCCAGCAGCACCCCGGGGAAGGAGACAGATACGCAGTATTTT | CASSTPGKETDTQYF
NA | 16 | TRBJ2-2 | TRBD2 | TRBV5-1 | TGCGCCAGCACCCCCGGGACTAGAAGTGTATCCGGGGAGCTGTTTTTT | CASTPGTRSVSGELFF
few | 13 | TRBJ2-1 | NA | TRBV24-1 | TGTGCCACCAGCCCCCAAGCGCACAATGAGCAGTTCTTC | CATSPQAHNEQFF
few | 11 | TRBJ2-1 | NA | TRBV6-2/TRBV6-3 | TGTGCCAGCAGTTACTCGTTCGAGCAGTTCTTC | CASSYSFEQFF
once | 17 | TRBJ2-7 | TRBD1 | TRBV11-3 | TGTGCCAGCAGCCCATCCCCTGGACAGGGGAATTCCTACGAGCAGTACTTC | CASSPSPGQGNSYEQYF
NA | 15 | TRBJ2-5 | TRBD1 | TRBV24-1 | TGTGCCACCAGTGATCGGACAGGGGGTCAAGAGACCCAGTACTTC | CATSDRTGGQETQYF
NA | 16 | TRBJ2-7 | NA | TRBV3-1 | TGTGCCAGCAGCCTCTATTCGGTAGCAGGACCGGGGGAGCAGTACTTC | CASSLYSVAGPGEQYF
NA | 13 | TRBJ1-2 | NA | TRBV12-3/TRBV12-4 | TGTGCCAGCAGTTTGAGGCAACGCCAGGGCTACACCTTC | CASSLRQRQGYTF
many | 14 | TRBJ2-1 | NA | TRBV5-1 | TGCGCCAGCAGCCCCCCTAGCGACTACAATGAGCAGTTCTTC | CASSPPSDYNEQFF
few | 17 | TRBJ2-1 | TRBD2 | TRBV12-3/TRBV12-4 | TGTGCCAGCAGTAACGCCAGCGGGAACAGCTCCTACAATGAGCAGTTCTTC | CASSNASGNSSYNEQFF
few | 13 | TRBJ2-5 | NA | TRBV4-1 | TGCGCCAGCAGCCGAGCAGTGGCAGAGACCCAGTACTTC | CASSRAVAETQYF
many | 15 | TRBJ1-4 | NA | TRBV27 | TGTGCCAGCAGTCCATTCGAGGAGGTTAATGAAAAACTGTTTTTT | CASSPFEEVNEKLFF
NA | 11 | TRBJ2-1 | NA | TRBV4-1 | TGCGCCAGCAGCCAGGAGGGAGCGGAGTTCTTC | CASSQEGAEFF
few | 16 | TRBJ1-4 | TRBD1 | TRBV20-1 | TGCAGTGCTAGAGACCTAACCGGACAGGGGGGTGAAAAACTGTTTTTT | CSARDLTGQGGEKLFF
NA | 15 | TRBJ2-1 | NA | TRBV5-5 | TGTGCCAGCAGCTTGGTACGACTAGGAGGCAATGAGCAGTTCTTC | CASSLVRLGGNEQFF
few | 11 | TRBJ2-2 | NA | TRBV20-1 | TGCAGTGCTAGAGCGGGCGGGGAGCTGTTTTTT | CSARAGGELFF
NA | 15 | TRBJ2-2 | NA | TRBV20-1 | TGCAGTGCCCGGGCGGGGACAGTGAACACCGGGGAGCTGTTTTTT | CSARAGTVNTGELFF
many | 14 | TRBJ2-4 | TRBD2 | TRBV20-1 | TGCAGTGCTCCTGAGGGAGGGCCCAAAAACATTCAGTACTTC | CSAPEGGPKNIQYF
NA | 16 | TRBJ2-3 | TRBD2 | TRBV20-1 | TGCAGTGCTGAGGGGACTAGCGGGAGTTCCACAGATACGCAGTATTTT | CSAEGTSGSSTDTQYF
NA | 13 | TRBJ2-5 | NA | TRBV12-3/TRBV12-4 | TGTGCCAGCAGTTTTTCGTGGGCGGAGACCCAGTACTTC | CASSFSWAETQYF